This T cell receptor (beta chain) was found in a study of T-cell memory formation after mild COVID-19. TCRdb fed the 5' RACE reads into MiXCR, producing one record per CDR3 protein. The data show about 340,000 distinct CDR3 sequences, roughly 14% seen once. Trimming at V came to 3 bases and at J to 5 bases, leaving 8 bases not matched to a gene. CDR1 and CDR2 from the germline V gene are LGHNA and YSLEER. The CDR3 runs 15 residues. Material: PBMCs or a T cell subset sorted from them (not recorded which). This receptor was obtained from a man aged 18-30 years who had mild COVID-19 (a few samples of this study predate the infection). Cell type and time point are not known. The rearrangement uses TRBV4-3 and TRBJ2-5, with 8 bases lining up with TRBD2. DNA for the CDR3: TGCGCCAGCAGCCATACGGGAGGGCGGTCGGAGACCCAGTACTTC. This gives the protein CASSHTGGRSETQYF.